The following is a TCR beta chain sequence with its context. The target antigen is unknown. TCRdb independently ran MiXCR on the reads; one entry per CDR3 protein. Of approximately 250,000 distinct CDR3 sequences in the sample, roughly 20% are singletons; the top ten hold roughly 18%. The source of the sample is a study of T cell repertoires in cytomegalovirus infection. Study overall: Public TCR beta signatures provided an indication of both CMV infection and a matching HLA type.

Study findings and constraints: HLA-C-restricted CMV-specific TCR beta clonotypes prevailed in the ex vivo response.

From germline, CDR1 is SGHDN and CDR2 FVKESK. The CDR3 is made up of 13 amino acids. V was pared by 1 base and J by 10 bases, with 4 bases of the junction left unmatched. This clonotype originated in a human donor in good health (CMV status not recorded). Some clones in this sample may be carry-over from other donors' samples. Material for sequencing was CD8+ T cells from PBMCs. The chain carries TRBV14 and TRBJ2-4, with 7 bases lining up with TRBD1. CDR3 sequence reads: CASSQVGQPIQYF. The CDR3 bases are TGTGCCAGCAGCCAAGTGGGACAGCCGATTCAGTACTTC.